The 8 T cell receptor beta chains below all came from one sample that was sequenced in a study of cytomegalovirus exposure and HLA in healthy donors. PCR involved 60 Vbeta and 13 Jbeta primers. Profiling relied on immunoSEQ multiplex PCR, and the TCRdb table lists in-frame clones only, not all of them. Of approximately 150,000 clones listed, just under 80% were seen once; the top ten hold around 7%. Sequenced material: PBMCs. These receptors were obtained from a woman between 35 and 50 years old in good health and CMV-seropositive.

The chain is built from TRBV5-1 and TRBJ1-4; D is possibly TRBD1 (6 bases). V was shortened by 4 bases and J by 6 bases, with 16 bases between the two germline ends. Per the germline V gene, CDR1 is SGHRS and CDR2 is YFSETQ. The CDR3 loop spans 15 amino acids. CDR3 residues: CASSRQTGLDEKLFF. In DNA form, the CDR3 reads TGCGCCAGCAGCAGACAAACAGGGCTAGATGAAAAACTGTTTTTT.

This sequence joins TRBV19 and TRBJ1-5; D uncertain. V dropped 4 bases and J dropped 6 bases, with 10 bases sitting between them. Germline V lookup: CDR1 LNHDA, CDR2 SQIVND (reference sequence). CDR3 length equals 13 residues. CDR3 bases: TGTGCCAGTAGTACGCGGGCAGGTCAGCCCCAGCATTTT. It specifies CASSTRAGQPQHF.

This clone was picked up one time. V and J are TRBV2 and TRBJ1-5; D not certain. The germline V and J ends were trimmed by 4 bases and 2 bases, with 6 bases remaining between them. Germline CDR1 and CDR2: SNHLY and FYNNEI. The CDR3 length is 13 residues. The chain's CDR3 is CASSGEGNQPQHF. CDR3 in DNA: TGTGCCAGCAGTGGGGAGGGCAATCAGCCCCAGCATTTT.

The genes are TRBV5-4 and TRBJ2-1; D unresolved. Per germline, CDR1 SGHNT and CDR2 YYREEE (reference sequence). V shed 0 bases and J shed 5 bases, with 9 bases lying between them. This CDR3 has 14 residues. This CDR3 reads CASSLEQINNEQFF. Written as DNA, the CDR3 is TGTGCCAGCAGCTTGGAACAGATTAACAATGAGCAGTTCTTC.

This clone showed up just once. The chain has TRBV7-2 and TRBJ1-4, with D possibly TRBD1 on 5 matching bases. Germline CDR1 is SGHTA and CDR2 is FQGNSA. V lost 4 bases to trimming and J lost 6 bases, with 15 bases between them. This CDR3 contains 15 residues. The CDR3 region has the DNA TGTGCCAGCAGCTCCTCAGGGTCCGGGTATGAAAAACTGTTTTTT. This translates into CASSSSGSGYEKLFF.

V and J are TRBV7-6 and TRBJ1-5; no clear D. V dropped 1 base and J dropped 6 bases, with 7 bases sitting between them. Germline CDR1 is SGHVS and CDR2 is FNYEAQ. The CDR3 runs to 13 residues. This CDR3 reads CASSLDISQPQHF. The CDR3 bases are TGTGCCAGCAGCTTAGACATCTCTCAGCCCCAGCATTTT.

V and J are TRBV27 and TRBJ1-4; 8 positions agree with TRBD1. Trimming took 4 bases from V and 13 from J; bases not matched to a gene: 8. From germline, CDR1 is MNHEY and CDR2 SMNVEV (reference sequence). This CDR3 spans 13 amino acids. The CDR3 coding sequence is TGTGCCAGCAGTTCGATGACCGGACAGGGACTGTTTTTT. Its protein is CASSSMTGQGLFF. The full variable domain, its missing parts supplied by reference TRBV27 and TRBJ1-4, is EAQVTQNPRYLITVTGKKLTVTCSQNMNHEYMSWYRQDPGLGLRQIYYSMNVEVTDKGDVPEGYKVSRKEKRNFPLILESPSPNQTSLYFCASSSMTGQGLFFGSGTQLSVL.

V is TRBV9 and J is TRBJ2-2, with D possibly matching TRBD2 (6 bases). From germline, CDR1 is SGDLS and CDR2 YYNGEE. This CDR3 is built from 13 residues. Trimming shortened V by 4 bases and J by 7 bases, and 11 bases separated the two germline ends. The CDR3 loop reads CASSNRRGGELFF. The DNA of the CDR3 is TGTGCCAGCAGCAACAGGAGGGGCGGGGAGCTGTTTTTT.